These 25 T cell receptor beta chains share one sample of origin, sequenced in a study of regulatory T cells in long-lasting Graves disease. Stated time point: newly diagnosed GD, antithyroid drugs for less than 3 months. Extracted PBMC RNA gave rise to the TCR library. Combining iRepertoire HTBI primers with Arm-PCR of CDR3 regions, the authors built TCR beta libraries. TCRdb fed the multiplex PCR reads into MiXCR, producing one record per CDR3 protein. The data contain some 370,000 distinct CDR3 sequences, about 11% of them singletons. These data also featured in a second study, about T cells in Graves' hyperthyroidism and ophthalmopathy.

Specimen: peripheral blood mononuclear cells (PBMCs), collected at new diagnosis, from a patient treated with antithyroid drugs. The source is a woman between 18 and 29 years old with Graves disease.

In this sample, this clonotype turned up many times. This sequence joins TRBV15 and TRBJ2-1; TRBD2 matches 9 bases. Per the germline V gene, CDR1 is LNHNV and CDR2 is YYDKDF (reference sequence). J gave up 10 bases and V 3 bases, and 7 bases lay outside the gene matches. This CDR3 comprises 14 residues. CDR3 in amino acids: CATSRAGGPGEQFF. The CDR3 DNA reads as TGTGCCACCAGCAGGGCGGGAGGGCCCGGGGAGCAGTTCTTC.

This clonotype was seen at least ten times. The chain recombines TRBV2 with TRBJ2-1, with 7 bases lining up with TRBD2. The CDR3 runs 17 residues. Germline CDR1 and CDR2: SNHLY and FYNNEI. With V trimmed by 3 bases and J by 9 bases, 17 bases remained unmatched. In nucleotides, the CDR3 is TGTGCCAGCAGTGAGTCTTTAGGGACTACTTGGGCATCTGAGCAGTTCTTC. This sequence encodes CASSESLGTTWASEQFF.

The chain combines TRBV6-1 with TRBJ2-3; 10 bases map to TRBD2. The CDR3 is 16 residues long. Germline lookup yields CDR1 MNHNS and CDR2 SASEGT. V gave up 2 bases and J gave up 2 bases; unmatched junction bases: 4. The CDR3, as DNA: TGTGCCAGCAGTGAACGGCTAGCGGGGGTCACAGATACGCAGTATTTT. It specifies CASSERLAGVTDTQYF.

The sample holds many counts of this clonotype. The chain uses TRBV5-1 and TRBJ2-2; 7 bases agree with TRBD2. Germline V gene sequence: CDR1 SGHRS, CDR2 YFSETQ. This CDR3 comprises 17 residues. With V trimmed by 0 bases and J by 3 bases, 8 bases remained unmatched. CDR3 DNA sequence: TGCGCCAGCAGCTTGGGCGTCGGACTAGGGGACACCGGGGAGCTGTTTTTT. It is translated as CASSLGVGLGDTGELFF.

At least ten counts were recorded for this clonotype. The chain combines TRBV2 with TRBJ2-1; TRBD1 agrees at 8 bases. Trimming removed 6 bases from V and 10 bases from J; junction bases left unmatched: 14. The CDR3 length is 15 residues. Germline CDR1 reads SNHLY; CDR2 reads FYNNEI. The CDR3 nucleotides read TGTGCCAGCAGCGGGACCCGGGACAGGTACCGGGAGCAGTTCTTC. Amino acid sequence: CASSGTRDRYREQFF.

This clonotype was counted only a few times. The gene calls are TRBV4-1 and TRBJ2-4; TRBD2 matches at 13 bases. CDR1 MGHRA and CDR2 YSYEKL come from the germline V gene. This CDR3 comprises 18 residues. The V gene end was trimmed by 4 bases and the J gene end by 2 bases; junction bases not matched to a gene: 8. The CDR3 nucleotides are TGCGCCAGCAGCCTGGGGACTAGCGGGATCCGAACCAAAAACATTCAGTACTTC. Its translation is CASSLGTSGIRTKNIQYF.

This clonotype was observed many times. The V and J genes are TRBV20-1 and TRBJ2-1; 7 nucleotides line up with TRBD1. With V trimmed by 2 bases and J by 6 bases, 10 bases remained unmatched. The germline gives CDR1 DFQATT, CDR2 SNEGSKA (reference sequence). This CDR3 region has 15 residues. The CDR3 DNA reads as TGCAGTGCTAGAATCAGGGGGAGCCTTTCCAATGAGCAGTTCTTC. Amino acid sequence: CSARIRGSLSNEQFF.

The CDR3 spells CAISVAVNTGELFF. Written as DNA, the CDR3 is TGTGCCATCAGTGTGGCGGTAAACACCGGGGAGCTGTTTTTT. The chain combines TRBV10-3 with TRBJ2-2, with no clear D. CDR1 and CDR2 from the germline V gene are ENHRY and SYGVKD. The length of the CDR3 is 14 residues. V shed 4 bases and J shed 2 bases, with 8 bases lying between them.

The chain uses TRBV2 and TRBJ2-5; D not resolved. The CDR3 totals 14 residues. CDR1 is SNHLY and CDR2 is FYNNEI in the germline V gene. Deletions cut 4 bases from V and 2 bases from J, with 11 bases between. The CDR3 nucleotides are TGTGCCAGCAGTGGCGAAGCGAAACAAGAGACCCAGTACTTC. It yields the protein CASSGEAKQETQYF.

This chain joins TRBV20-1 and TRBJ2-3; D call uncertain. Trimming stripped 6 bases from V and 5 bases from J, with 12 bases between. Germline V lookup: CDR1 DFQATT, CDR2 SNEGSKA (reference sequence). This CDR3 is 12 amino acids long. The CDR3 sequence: CSARPFGDTQYF. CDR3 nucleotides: TGCAGTGCCCGTCCCTTCGGAGATACGCAGTATTTT.

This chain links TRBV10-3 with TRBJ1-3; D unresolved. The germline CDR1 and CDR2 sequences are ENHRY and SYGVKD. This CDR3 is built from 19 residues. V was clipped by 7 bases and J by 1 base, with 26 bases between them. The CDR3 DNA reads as TGTGCCATCAAGGGAGAGTGGGGAGCCGGAACGGGGTCTGGAAACACCATATATTTT. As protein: CAIKGEWGAGTGSGNTIYF.

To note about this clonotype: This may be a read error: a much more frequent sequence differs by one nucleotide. The CDR3 spells CASSYPGDRGPYEQYF. The CDR3 DNA is TGTGCCAGCAGTTACCCGGGGGACAGGGGGCCGTACGAGCAGTACTTC. The chain joins TRBV6-9 to TRBJ2-7, with 12 bases lining up with TRBD1. V was clipped by 3 bases and J by 4 bases; unmatched bases: 7. Germline CDR1 reads MNHGY; CDR2 reads SVAAGI. This CDR3 contains 16 residues.

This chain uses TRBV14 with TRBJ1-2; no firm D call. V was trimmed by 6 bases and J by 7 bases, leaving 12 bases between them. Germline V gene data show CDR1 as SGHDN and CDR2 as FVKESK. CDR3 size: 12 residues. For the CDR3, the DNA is TGTGCCAGCAGTATCACACGGGGTGGCTACACCTTC. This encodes CASSITRGGYTF.

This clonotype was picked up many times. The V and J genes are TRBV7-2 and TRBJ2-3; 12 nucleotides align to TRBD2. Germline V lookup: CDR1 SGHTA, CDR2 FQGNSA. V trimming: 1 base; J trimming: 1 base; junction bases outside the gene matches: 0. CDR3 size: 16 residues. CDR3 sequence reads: CASSLGLAGGTDTQYF. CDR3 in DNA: TGTGCCAGCAGCTTAGGACTAGCGGGGGGCACAGATACGCAGTATTTT.

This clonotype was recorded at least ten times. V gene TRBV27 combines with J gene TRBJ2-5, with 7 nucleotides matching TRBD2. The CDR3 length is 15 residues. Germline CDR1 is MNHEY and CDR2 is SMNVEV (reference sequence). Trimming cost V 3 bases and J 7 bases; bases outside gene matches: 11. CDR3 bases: TGTGCCAGCAGTTTTCTCGGACTAGATAGTGGGACCCAGTACTTC. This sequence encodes CASSFLGLDSGTQYF.

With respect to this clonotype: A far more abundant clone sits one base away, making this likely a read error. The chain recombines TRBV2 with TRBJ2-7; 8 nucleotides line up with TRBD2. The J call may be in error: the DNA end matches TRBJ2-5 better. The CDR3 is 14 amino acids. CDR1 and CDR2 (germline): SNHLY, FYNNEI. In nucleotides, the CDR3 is TGTGCCAACAGGCAGCGGGGGACCCAAGAGACCCAGTACTTC. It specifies CANRQRGTQETQYF.

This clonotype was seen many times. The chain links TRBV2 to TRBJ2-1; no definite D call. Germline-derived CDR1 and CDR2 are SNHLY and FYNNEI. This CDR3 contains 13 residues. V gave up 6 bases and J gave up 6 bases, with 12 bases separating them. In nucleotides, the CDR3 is TGTGCCAGCAGGTTTGGACCGGGCAATGAGCAGTTCTTC. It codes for CASRFGPGNEQFF. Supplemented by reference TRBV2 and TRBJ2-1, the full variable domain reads EPEVTQTPSHQVTQMGQEVILRCVPISNHLYFYWYRQILGQKVEFLVSFYNNEISEKSEIFDDQFSVERPDGSNFTLKIRSTKLEDSAMYFCASRFGPGNEQFFGPGTRLTVL.

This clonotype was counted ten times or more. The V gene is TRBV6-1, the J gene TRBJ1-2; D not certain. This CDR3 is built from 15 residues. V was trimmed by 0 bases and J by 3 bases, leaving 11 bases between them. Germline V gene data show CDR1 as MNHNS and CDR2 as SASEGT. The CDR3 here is CASSEALTHYYGYTF. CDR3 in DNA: TGTGCCAGCAGTGAAGCGCTGACTCACTACTATGGCTACACCTTC.

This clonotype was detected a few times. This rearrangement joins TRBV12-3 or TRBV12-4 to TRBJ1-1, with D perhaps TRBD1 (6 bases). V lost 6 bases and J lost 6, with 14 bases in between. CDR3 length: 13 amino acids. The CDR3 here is CASSYPDRPEAFF. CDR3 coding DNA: TGTGCCAGCAGCTATCCCGACAGGCCTGAAGCTTTCTTT.

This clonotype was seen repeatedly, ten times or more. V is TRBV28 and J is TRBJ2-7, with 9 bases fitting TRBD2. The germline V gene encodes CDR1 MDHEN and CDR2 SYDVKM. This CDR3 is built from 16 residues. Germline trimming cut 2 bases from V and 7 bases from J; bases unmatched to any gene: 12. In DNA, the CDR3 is TGTGCCAGCAGTTTAAGGTCCCTAGCGGGACTTTGGGAGCAGTACTTC. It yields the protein CASSLRSLAGLWEQYF.

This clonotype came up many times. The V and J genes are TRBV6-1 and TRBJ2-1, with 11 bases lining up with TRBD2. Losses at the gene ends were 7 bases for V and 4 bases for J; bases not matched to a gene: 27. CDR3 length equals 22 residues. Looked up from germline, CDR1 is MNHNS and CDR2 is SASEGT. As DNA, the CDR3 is TGTGCCAGCACCAACCGGGCTAGCGGGAGGACCTATCACGCGCAGCGATACAATGAGCAGTTCTTC. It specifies CASTNRASGRTYHAQRYNEQFF.

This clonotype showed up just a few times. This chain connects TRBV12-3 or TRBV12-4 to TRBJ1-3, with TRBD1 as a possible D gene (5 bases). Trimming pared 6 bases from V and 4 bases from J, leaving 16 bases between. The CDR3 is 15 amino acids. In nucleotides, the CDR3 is TGTGCCAGCAGAGGTAACAGGTTCGAAGGAAACACCATATATTTT. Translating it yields CASRGNRFEGNTIYF.

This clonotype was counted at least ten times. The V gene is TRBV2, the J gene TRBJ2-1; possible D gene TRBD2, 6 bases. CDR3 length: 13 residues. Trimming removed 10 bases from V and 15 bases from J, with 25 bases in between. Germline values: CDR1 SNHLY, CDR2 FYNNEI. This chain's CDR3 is CAIRDSGPRWVFF. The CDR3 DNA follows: TGTGCCATCCGGGATAGCGGACCCCGTTGGGTGTTCTTC.

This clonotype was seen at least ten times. The CDR3 loop is CASSLLTYSPYEQYF. The CDR3 DNA reads as TGTGCCAGCAGCTTGCTCACGTATTCTCCCTACGAGCAGTACTTC. The chain couples TRBV5-8 to TRBJ2-7; D is unresolved. Trimming cost V 1 base and J 2 bases, with 13 bases left between them. Germline CDR1 and CDR2: SGHTS and YDEGEE. CDR3 length: 15 residues.

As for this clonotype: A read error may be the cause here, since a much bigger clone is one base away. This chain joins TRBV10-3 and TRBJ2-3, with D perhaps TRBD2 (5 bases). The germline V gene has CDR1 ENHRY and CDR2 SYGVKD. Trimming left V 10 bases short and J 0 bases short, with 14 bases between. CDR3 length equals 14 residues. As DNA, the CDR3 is TGTGCCACCAAACGGGGAGCTAGCACAGATACGCAGTATTTT. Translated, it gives CATKRGASTDTQYF.